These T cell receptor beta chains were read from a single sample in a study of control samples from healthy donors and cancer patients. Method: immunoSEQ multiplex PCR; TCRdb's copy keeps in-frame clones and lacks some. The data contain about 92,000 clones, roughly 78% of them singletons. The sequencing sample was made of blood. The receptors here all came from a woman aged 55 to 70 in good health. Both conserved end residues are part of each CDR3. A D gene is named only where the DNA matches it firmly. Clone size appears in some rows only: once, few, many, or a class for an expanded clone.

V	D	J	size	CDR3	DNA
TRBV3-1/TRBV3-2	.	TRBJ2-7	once	CASSYLAQQYF	TGTGCCAGCAGCTACCTTGCACAGCAGTACTTC
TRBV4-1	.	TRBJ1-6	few	CASSQDPTGAGFNSPLHF	TGCGCCAGCAGCCAAGATCCGACCGGGGCAGGGTTTAATTCACCCCTCCACTTT
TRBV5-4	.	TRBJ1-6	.	CASSLGSSSYNSPLHF	TGTGCCAGCAGCTTGGGGTCCAGCTCCTATAATTCACCCCTCCACTTT
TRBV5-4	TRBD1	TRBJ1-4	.	CASSLQGNEKLFF	TGTGCCAGCAGCTTACAGGGGAATGAAAAACTGTTTTTT
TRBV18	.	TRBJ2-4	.	CASSPPQSLAKNIQYF	TGTGCCAGCTCACCACCGCAGAGTCTAGCCAAAAACATTCAGTACTTC
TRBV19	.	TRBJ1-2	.	CASSPGTPYGYTF	TGTGCCAGTAGTCCCGGGACACCCTATGGCTACACCTTC
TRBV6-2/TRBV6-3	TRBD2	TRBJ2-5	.	CASSYSGLAGETQYF	TGTGCCAGCAGTTACTCCGGGCTAGCGGGGGAGACCCAGTACTTC
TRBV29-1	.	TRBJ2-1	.	CSAEDVRAGGNEQFF	TGCAGCGCCGAAGATGTGCGGGCAGGGGGGAATGAGCAGTTCTTC
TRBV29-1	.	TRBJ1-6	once	CSVMAGADSPLHF	TGCAGCGTTATGGCAGGGGCAGATTCACCCCTCCACTTT
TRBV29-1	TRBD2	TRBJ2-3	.	CSVRGGDTQYF	TGCAGCGTTAGGGGAGGGGATACGCAGTATTTT
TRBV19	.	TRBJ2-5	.	CASSPARQAQETQYF	TGTGCCAGTAGCCCGGCGAGACAGGCCCAAGAGACCCAGTACTTC
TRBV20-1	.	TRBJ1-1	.	CSASDSWSTEAFF	TGCAGTGCTAGTGACTCCTGGAGCACTGAAGCTTTCTTT
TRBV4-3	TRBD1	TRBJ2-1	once	CASSLRTGSNNEQFF	TGCGCCAGCAGCCTCAGGACAGGGTCTAACAATGAGCAGTTCTTC
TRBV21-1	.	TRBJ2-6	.	CASSKGRGAASAGANVLTF	TGTGCCAGCAGCAAAGGGCGGGGGGCGGCGTCTGCTGGGGCCAACGTCCTGACTTTC
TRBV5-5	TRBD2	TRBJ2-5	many	CASSLAGLEGETQYF	TGTGCCAGCAGCTTGGCGGGACTAGAGGGGGAGACCCAGTACTTC
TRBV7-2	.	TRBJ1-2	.	CASSPVLASGYTF	TGTGCCAGCAGCCCCGTATTAGCGAGTGGCTACACCTTC
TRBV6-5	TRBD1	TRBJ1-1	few	CAIHRGNTEAFF	TGTGCCATCCACAGGGGGAACACTGAAGCTTTCTTT
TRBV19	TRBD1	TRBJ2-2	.	CASSIQQGMAGELFF	TGTGCCAGTAGTATCCAACAGGGGATGGCCGGGGAGCTGTTTTTT
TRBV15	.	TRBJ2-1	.	CATSRRNNEQFF	TGTGCCACCAGCAGAAGGAACAATGAGCAGTTCTTC
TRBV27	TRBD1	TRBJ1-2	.	CASSSARDRIRYGYTF	TGTGCCAGCAGTTCCGCCCGGGACAGGATTCGCTATGGCTACACCTTC
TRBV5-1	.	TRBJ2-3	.	CASSRQPSTDTQYF	TGCGCCAGCTCCCGACAGCCCAGCACAGATACGCAGTATTTT
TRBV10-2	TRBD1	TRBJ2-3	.	CASSGQGGTDTQYF	TGCGCCAGCAGTGGACAGGGGGGCACAGATACGCAGTATTTT
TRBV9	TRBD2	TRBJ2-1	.	CASSGGTSVPSNEQFF	TGTGCCAGCAGCGGGGGGACTAGCGTCCCTTCCAATGAGCAGTTCTTC
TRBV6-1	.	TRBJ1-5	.	CASSSSGNQPQHF	TGTGCCAGCAGTTCCTCGGGCAATCAGCCCCAGCATTTT
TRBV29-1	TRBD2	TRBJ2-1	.	CSVVRLAGEKEQFF	TGCAGCGTTGTCCGCCTAGCGGGAGAAAAAGAGCAGTTCTTC
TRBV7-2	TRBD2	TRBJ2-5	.	CASSLGTSGGPQETQYF	TGTGCCAGCAGCTTAGGGACTAGCGGGGGGCCCCAAGAGACCCAGTACTTC
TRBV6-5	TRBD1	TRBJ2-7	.	CASQMTGGGEQYF	TGTGCCAGCCAAATGACAGGGGGGGGCGAGCAGTACTTC
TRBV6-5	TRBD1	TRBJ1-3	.	CASSNRGPGNTIYF	TGTGCCAGCAGTAACAGGGGGCCCGGAAACACCATATATTTT
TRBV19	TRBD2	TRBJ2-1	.	CASSSLAGAPTWNEQFF	TGTGCCAGTAGTTCACTAGCGGGAGCCCCTACGTGGAATGAGCAGTTCTTC
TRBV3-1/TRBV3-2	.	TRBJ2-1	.	CASSHNVYNEQFF	TGTGCCAGCAGCCACAACGTCTACAATGAGCAGTTCTTC
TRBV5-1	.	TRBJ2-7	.	CASSSYEQYF	TGCGCCAGCAGCTCCTACGAGCAGTACTTC
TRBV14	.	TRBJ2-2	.	CASSKGGTANTGELFF	TGTGCCAGCAGCAAAGGCGGGACAGCGAACACCGGGGAGCTGTTTTTT
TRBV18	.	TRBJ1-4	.	CASSKFSGPEKLFF	TGTGCCAGCTCCAAATTTTCGGGGCCCGAAAAACTGTTTTTT
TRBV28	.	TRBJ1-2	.	CASSLLRPPTDGYTF	TGTGCCAGCAGTTTATTACGGCCACCAACGGATGGCTACACCTTC
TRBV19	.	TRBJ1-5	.	CATKTGRDQPQHF	TGTGCCACTAAAACAGGGAGGGATCAGCCCCAGCATTTT
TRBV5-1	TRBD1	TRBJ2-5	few	CASRTQGADQETQYF	TGCGCCAGCAGGACACAGGGGGCCGATCAAGAGACCCAGTACTTC
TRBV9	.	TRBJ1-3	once	CASSVEPSSGNTIYF	TGTGCCAGCAGCGTAGAGCCTAGCTCTGGAAACACCATATATTTT
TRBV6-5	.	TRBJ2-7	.	CASRSPGVGSYEQYF	TGTGCCAGCAGGAGCCCAGGGGTGGGCTCCTACGAGCAGTACTTC
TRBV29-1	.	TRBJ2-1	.	CSVEFGRGNEQFF	TGCAGCGTTGAGTTCGGACGGGGGAATGAGCAGTTCTTC
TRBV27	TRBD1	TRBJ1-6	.	CASRRQGHNSPLHF	TGTGCCAGCAGAAGACAGGGCCATAATTCACCCCTCCACTTT
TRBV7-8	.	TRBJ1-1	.	CASSPYTEAFF	TGTGCCAGCAGTCCGTACACTGAAGCTTTCTTT
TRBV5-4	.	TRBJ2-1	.	CATQRASAPNNEQFF	TGTGCCACCCAGCGGGCTAGCGCACCAAACAATGAGCAGTTCTTC
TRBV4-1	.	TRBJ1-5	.	CASSQLYVGFSNQPQHF	TGCGCCAGCAGCCAACTGTATGTTGGGTTTAGCAATCAGCCCCAGCATTTT
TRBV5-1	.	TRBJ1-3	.	CASSYGGETSGNTIYF	TGCGCCAGCAGCTATGGCGGGGAGACCTCTGGAAACACCATATATTTT
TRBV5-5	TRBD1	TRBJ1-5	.	CASSLTGAKDQPQHF	TGTGCCAGCAGCTTAACAGGGGCGAAGGATCAGCCCCAGCATTTT
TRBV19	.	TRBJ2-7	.	CASSIDADDEQYF	TGTGCCAGTAGTATAGATGCAGATGACGAGCAGTACTTC
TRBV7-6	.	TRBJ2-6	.	CASSLGGSMGANVLTF	TGTGCCAGCAGCTTAGGGGGCTCGATGGGGGCCAACGTCCTGACTTTC
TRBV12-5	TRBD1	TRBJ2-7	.	CASGLRTGAVVYEQYF	TGTGCTAGTGGTTTGAGGACAGGAGCGGTCGTCTACGAGCAGTACTTC
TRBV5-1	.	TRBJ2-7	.	CASSLSGASSYEQYF	TGCGCCAGCAGCTTGTCCGGGGCCTCCTCCTACGAGCAGTACTTC
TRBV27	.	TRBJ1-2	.	CASSLAQVGYGYTF	TGTGCCAGCAGTTTAGCGCAGGTCGGTTATGGCTACACCTTC
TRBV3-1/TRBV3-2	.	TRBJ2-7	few	CASSLRDTRYYEQYF	TGTGCCAGCAGTCTCCGGGACACAAGGTACTACGAGCAGTACTTC
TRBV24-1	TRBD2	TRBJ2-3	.	CATSPSGGRTDTQYF	TGTGCCACCAGCCCCTCGGGGGGGAGGACAGATACGCAGTATTTT
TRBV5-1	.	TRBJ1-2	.	CASSAGYGYTF	TGCGCCAGCAGCGCGGGGTATGGCTACACCTTC
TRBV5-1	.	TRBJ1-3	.	CASSLGSGSPGNTIYF	TGCGCCAGCAGCTTGGGCAGCGGGAGTCCTGGAAACACCATATATTTT
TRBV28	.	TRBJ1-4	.	CASSFSGVPDEKLFF	TGTGCCAGCAGTTTCTCGGGGGTCCCCGATGAAAAACTGTTTTTT
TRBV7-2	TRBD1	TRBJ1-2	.	CASSGTGGPYGYTF	TGTGCCAGCAGCGGGACAGGCGGACCCTATGGCTACACCTTC
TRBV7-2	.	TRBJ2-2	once	CASSLMGARTGELFF	TGTGCCAGCAGCTTAATGGGGGCGAGGACCGGGGAGCTGTTTTTT